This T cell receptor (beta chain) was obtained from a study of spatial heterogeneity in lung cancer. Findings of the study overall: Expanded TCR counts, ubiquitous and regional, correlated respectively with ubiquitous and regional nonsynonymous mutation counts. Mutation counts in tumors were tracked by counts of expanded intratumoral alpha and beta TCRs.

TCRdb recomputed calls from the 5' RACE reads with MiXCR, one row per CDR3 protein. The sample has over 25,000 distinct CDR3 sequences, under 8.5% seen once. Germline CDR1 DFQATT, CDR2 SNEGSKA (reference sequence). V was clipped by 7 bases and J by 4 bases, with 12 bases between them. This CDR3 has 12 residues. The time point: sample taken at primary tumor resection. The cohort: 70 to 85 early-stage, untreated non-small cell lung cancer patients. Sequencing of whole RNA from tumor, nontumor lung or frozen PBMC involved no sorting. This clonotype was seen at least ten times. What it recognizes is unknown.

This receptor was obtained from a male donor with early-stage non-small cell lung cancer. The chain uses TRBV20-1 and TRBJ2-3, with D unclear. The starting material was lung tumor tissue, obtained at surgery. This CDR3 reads CSVGRPPDTQYF. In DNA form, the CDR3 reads TGCAGTGTCGGCAGGCCCCCAGATACGCAGTATTTT.